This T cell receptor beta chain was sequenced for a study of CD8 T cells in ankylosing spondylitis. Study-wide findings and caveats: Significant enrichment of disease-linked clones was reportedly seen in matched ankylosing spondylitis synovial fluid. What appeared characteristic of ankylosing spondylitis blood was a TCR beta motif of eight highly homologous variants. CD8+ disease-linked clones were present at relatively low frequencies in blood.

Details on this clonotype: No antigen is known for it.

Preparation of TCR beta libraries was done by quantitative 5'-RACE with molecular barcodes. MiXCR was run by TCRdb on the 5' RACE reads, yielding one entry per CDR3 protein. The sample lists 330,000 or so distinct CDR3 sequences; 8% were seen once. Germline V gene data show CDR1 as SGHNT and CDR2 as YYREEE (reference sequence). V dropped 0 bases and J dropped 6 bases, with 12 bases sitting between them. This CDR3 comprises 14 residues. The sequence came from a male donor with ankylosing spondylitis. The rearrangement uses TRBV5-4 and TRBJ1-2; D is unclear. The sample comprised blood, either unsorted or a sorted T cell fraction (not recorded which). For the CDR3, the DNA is TGTGCCAGCAGCTTGGCCTTGGCCCAAGATGGCTACACCTTC. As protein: CASSLALAQDGYTF.